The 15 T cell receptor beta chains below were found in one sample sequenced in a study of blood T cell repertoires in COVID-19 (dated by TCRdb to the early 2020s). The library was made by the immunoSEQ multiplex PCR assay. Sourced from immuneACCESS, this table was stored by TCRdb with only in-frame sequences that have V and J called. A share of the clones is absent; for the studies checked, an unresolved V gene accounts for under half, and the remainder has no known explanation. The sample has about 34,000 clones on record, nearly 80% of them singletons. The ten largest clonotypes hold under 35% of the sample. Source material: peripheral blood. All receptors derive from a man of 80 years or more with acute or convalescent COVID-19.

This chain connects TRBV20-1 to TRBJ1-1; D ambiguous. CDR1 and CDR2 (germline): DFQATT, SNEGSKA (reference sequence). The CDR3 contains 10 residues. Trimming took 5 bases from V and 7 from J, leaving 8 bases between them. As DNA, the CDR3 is TGCAGTGCTCGTCAGGATGAAGCTTTCTTT. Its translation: CSARQDEAFF.

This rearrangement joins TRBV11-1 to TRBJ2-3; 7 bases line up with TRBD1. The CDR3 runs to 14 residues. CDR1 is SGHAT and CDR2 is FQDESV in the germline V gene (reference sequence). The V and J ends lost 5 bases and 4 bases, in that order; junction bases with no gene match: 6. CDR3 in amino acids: CASSPTDRPDTQYF. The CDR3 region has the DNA TGTGCCAGCAGCCCGACGGACAGGCCAGATACGCAGTATTTT.

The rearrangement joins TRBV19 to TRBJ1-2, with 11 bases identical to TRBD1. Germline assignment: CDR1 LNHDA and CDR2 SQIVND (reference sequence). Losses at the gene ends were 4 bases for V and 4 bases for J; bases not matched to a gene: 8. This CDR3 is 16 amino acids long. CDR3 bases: TGTGCCAGTAGTACCGGGACAGGGGGAGCCCTCTATGGCTACACCTTC. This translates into CASSTGTGGALYGYTF.

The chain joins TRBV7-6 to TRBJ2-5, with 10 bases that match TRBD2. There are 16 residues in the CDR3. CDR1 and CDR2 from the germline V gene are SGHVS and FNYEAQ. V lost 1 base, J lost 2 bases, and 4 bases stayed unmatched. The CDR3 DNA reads TGTGCCAGCAGCTTAGGGGTAGCGGGAGGACAAGAGACCCAGTACTTC. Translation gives CASSLGVAGGQETQYF.

The CDR3 coding sequence is TGTGCCGCAGGGGGGTACGGGGAGCTGTTTTTT. Translating gives CAAGGYGELFF. The rearrangement uses TRBV24-1 and TRBJ2-2; D perhaps matches TRBD1 (7 bases). CDR3 length equals 11 residues. V was pared by 12 bases and J by 7 bases, with 11 bases between. From germline, CDR1 is KGHDR and CDR2 SFDVKD.

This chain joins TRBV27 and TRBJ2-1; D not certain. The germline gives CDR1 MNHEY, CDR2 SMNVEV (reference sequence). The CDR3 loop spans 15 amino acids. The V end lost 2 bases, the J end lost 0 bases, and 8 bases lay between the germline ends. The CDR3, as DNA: TGTGCCAGCAGTTTACAGGCGAGCTCCTACAATGAGCAGTTCTTC. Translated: CASSLQASSYNEQFF.

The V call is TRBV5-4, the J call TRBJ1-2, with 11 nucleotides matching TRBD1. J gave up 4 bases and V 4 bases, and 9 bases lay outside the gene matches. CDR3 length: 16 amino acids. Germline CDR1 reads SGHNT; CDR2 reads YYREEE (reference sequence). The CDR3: CASSPMGGQGVYGYTF. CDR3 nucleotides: TGTGCCAGCAGCCCCATGGGGGGACAGGGGGTCTATGGCTACACCTTC.

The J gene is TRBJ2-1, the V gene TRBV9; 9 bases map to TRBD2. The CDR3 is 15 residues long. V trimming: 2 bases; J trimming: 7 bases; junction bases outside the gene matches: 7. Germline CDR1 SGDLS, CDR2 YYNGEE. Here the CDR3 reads CASSVLAGRGNEQFF. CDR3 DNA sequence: TGTGCCAGCAGCGTTCTAGCGGGGAGGGGTAATGAGCAGTTCTTC.

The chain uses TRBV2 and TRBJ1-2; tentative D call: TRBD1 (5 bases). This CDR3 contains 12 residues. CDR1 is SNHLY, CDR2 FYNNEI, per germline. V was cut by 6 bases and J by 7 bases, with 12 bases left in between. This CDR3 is CASSSRGRGYTF. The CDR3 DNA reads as TGTGCCAGCAGCTCTAGGGGCCGTGGCTACACCTTC.

The CDR3, as DNA: TGTGCCAGCAGTAAACAGGGGGCAAGCTACGAGCAGTACTTC. It is translated as CASSKQGASYEQYF. This chain joins TRBV6-2 or TRBV6-3 and TRBJ2-7; 9 bases map to TRBD1. Trimming took 5 bases from V and 3 from J; bases not matched to a gene: 5. The CDR3 is 14 amino acids. From germline, CDR1 is MNHEY and CDR2 SVGEGT.

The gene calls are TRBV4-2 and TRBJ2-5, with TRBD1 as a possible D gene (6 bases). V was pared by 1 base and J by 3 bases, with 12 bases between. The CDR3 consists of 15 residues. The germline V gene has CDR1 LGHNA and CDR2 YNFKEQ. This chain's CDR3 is CASSQVGAGEETQYF. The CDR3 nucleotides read TGTGCCAGCAGCCAAGTGGGAGCAGGGGAAGAGACCCAGTACTTC.

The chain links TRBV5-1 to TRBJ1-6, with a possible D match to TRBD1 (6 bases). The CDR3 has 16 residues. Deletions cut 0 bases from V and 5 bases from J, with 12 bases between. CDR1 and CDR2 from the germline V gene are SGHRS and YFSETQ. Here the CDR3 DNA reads TGCGCCAGCAGCTTGGCTTCAGGGGTTGATAATTCACCCCTCCACTTT. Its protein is CASSLASGVDNSPLHF.

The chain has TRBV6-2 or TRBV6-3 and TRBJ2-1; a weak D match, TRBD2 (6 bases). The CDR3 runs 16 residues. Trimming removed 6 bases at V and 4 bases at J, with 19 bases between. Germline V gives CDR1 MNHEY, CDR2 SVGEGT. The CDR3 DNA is TGTGCCAGCAGCAATCCCGGGACTCGCGGGTACAATGAGCAGTTCTTC. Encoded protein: CASSNPGTRGYNEQFF.

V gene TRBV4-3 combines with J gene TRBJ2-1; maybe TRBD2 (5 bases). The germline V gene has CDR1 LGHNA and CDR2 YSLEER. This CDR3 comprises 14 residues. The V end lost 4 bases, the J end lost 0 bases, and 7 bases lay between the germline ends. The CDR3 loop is CASSLTSSYNEQFF. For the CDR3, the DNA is TGCGCCAGCAGCCTAACTAGCTCCTACAATGAGCAGTTCTTC.

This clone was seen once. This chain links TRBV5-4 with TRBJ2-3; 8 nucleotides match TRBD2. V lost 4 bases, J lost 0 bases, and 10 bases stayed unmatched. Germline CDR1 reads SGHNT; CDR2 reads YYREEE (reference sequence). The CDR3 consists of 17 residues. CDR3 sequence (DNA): TGTGCCAGCAGCCGGCCCACTAGCGGAATTAGCACAGATACGCAGTATTTT. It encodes CASSRPTSGISTDTQYF.